The 5 T cell receptor beta chains presented below share a single source sample, sequenced in a study of shared clonotypes between healthy human individuals. Using immunoSEQ multiplex PCR, the repertoire was profiled, and TCRdb retains in-frame clones only, with some absent. The sample comprises over a million clones, roughly 96% of which are singletons, and 0.95% to 1.5% rests with the top ten. Sequenced material: naive CD4+ T cells sorted from blood. The subset: CD45RA+ positively selected. These receptors were taken from a man between 25 and 39 years old in good health.

The chain employs TRBV2 and TRBJ1-1; the match to TRBD1 covers 8 bases. Germline V gene lookup returns CDR1 SNHLY and CDR2 FYNNEI. The CDR3 is made up of 13 amino acids. With 8 bases clipped from V and 5 bases from J, the junction kept 7 bases outside the gene matches. CDR3 residues: CASEQGDGTEAFF. The CDR3 region has the DNA TGTGCCAGCGAACAGGGGGATGGGACTGAAGCTTTCTTT.

The V call is TRBV9, the J call TRBJ2-5, with a weak D call TRBD1 (5 bases). This CDR3 spans 14 amino acids. The germline V gene has CDR1 SGDLS and CDR2 YYNGEE. Trimming pared 3 bases from V and 2 bases from J, leaving 11 bases between. The CDR3 protein is CASSEGVLQETQYF. The DNA for the CDR3 is TGTGCCAGCAGCGAAGGGGTTTTACAAGAGACCCAGTACTTC.

This chain uses TRBV2 with TRBJ1-4, with D uncertain. CDR3 size: 12 residues. The V end was cut by 4 bases, the J end by 0 bases, with 0 bases between. Germline CDR1 reads SNHLY; CDR2 reads FYNNEI. In DNA form, the CDR3 reads TGTGCCAGCAGTGCAACTAATGAAAAACTGTTTTTT. It is translated as CASSATNEKLFF.

The chain couples TRBV4-1 to TRBJ2-7, with 8 positions matching TRBD2. The CDR3 is made up of 16 amino acids. The ends lost 2 bases at V and 1 base at J; junction bases unmatched: 7. Germline V lookup: CDR1 MGHRA, CDR2 YSYEKL. The CDR3 protein is CASSQHPTSGSYEQYF. As DNA, the CDR3 is TGCGCCAGCAGCCAACACCCCACTAGCGGATCCTACGAGCAGTACTTC.

V and J are TRBV10-2 and TRBJ2-1, with 7 bases aligning to TRBD2. Looked up from germline, CDR1 is WSHSY and CDR2 is SAAADI. The CDR3 has 15 residues. After removal of 5 bases from V and 5 bases from J, the junction contained 9 bases not matched to a gene. This CDR3 reads CASSPSGKLDNEQFF. The DNA for the CDR3 is TGCGCCAGCAGTCCAAGCGGGAAACTGGACAATGAGCAGTTCTTC.